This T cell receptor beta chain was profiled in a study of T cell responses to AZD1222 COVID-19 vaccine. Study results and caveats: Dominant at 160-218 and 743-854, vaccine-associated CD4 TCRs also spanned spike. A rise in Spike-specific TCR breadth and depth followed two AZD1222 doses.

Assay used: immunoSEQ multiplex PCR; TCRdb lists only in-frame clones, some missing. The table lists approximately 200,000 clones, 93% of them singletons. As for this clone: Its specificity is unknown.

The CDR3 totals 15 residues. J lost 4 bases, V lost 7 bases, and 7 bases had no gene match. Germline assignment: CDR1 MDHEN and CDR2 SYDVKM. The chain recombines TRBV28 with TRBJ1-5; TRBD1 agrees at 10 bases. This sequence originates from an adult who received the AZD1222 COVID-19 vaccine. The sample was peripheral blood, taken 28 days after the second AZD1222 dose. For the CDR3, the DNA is TGTGCCAGCACCCCGGGACAGGGGATAAATCAGCCCCAGCATTTT. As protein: CASTPGQGINQPQHF.